Sequencing of this T cell receptor beta chain was carried out in a study of T cell responses to AZD1222 COVID-19 vaccine. Sequencing used immunoSEQ multiplex PCR; TCRdb keeps in-frame clones, though not all of them. The data show roughly 150,000 clones, with about 90% seen just once and about 3.5% held by the top ten. This clone was picked up one time. Germline CDR1 reads MNHEY; CDR2 reads SMNVEV (reference sequence). Trimming took 6 bases from V and 2 from J, leaving 23 bases between them. The CDR3 length is 17 residues. The sequence was obtained from an adult who received the AZD1222 COVID-19 vaccine. The specimen was peripheral blood, collected 28 days after the second AZD1222 dose. This sequence joins TRBV27 and TRBJ2-7; D might be TRBD2 (6 bases). As DNA, the CDR3 is TGTGCCAGCAGCTCCCGGGGGAGCATGATATTCACCTACGAGCAGTACTTC. Its translation is CASSSRGSMIFTYEQYF.